The 15 T cell receptor beta chains given below trace back to one sample, sequenced in a study of metastatic and nonmetastatic thyroid tumors. Thyroid surgery was performed in patients who had received no treatment beforehand. With MiXCR, TCRdb reprocessed the PCR reads. This table has approximately 19,000 clones, around 19% appearing once. Sequencing used blood. The receptors come from a female donor with papillary thyroid cancer or a benign thyroid nodule (not recorded which). Some clones in this sample may be carry-over from other donors' samples.

A remark on this clone: A single base separates this from a much larger clone, so it may be a read error. The sample contains more than one DNA sequence encoding this CDR3. The chain employs TRBV7-9 and TRBJ2-2; D is perhaps TRBD2 (5 bases). The CDR3 has 15 residues. Germline CDR1 and CDR2: SEHNR and FQNEAQ (reference sequence). The V end lost 6 bases, the J end lost 2 bases, and 13 bases lay between the germline ends. CDR3 sequence: CASSTGVYNTGELFF. CDR3 in DNA: TGTGCCAGCAGTACCGGGGTGTATAACACCGGGGAGCTGTTTTTT.

This clone has at least ten counts. J is TRBJ1-3 and V is TRBV7-6; TRBD1 might be the D (5 bases). The germline V and J ends were trimmed by 4 bases and 4 bases, with 14 bases remaining between them. CDR1 is SGHVS, CDR2 FNYEAQ, per germline. The CDR3 has 15 amino acids. CDR3 nucleotides: TGTGCCAGCAGCTCCTTTAGGGGAGAAGGAAACACCATATATTTT. Protein product: CASSSFRGEGNTIYF.

Turning to this clone: The junction shows a germline mismatch at one end, possibly a read error. The chain carries TRBV14 and TRBJ1-1; D ambiguous. Germline V lookup: CDR1 SGHDN, CDR2 FVKESK. This CDR3 region has 16 residues. The chain's CDR3 is CASSRGWIVLNTEAFF. The CDR3 region has the DNA TGTGCTAGCAGCCGCGGCTGGATAGTCCTGAACACTGAAGCTTTCTTT.

The DNA for the CDR3 is TGTGCCAGTAGTATTTTGGGCACTAACTATGGCTACACCTTC. It codes for CASSILGTNYGYTF. The J gene is TRBJ1-2, the V gene TRBV19; D ambiguous. There are 14 residues in the CDR3. The V end lost 3 bases, the J end lost 0 bases, and 8 bases lay between the germline ends. Germline CDR1 and CDR2: LNHDA and SQIVND (reference sequence). The complete variable domain, with remaining parts taken from reference TRBV19 and TRBJ1-2, reads DGGITQSPKYLFRKEGQNVTLSCEQNLNHDAMYWYRQDPGQGLRLIYYSQIVNDFQKGDIAEGYSVSREKKESFPLTVTSAQKNPTAFYLCASSILGTNYGYTFGSGTRLTVV.

This clone was observed at least ten times. This may be a read error: a much more frequent sequence differs by one nucleotide. V is TRBV6-2 or TRBV6-3 and J is TRBJ2-1; TRBD1 matches at 12 bases. The CDR3 is made up of 16 amino acids. The germline V gene encodes CDR1 MNHEY and CDR2 SVGEGT. The J segment lost 8 bases and the V segment lost 8 bases, leaving 13 bases of the junction unmatched. The CDR3 protein is CASRPLEGQGAHEQFF. The DNA of the CDR3 is TGTGCCAGCCGCCCCTTGGAGGGACAGGGGGCCCATGAGCAGTTCTTC.

Regarding this clone: This could be a read error, since a much larger clone is one nucleotide away. The chain couples TRBV5-6 to TRBJ2-6; D is unresolved. Germline CDR1 is SGHDT and CDR2 is YYEEEE. This CDR3 has 17 amino acids. The CDR3 region is CASSLAGSFSWANVLTF. CDR3 nucleotide sequence: TGTGCCAGCAGCTTGGCCGGCAGCTTCTCTTGGGCCAACGTCCTGACTTTC.

The rearrangement joins TRBV7-8 to TRBJ2-7; D perhaps matches TRBD2 (5 bases). Germline CDR1 is SGHVS and CDR2 is FQNEAQ. V was shortened by 2 bases and J by 2 bases, with 10 bases between the two germline ends. The CDR3 sequence is 14 residues long. The CDR3 region is CASSLLSGAYEQYF. CDR3 sequence (DNA): TGTGCCAGCAGCTTATTGAGCGGAGCCTACGAGCAGTACTTC.

This clone was detected ten times or more. The sample holds other DNA sequences that translate to the same CDR3. The CDR3 nucleotides are TGTGCCATCAGTACCTCCGGCCTACTGGGGAATTATGGCTACACCTTC. Its translation is CAISTSGLLGNYGYTF. The chain recombines TRBV10-3 with TRBJ1-2; D gene uncertain. This CDR3 is built from 16 residues. The ends were cut back, 5 bases at V and 5 bases at J, with 21 bases in the middle. The germline V gene encodes CDR1 ENHRY and CDR2 SYGVKD.

This sequence joins TRBV20-1 and TRBJ2-2; D not certain. Trimming took 5 bases from V and 2 from J, leaving 12 bases between them. The CDR3 loop spans 14 amino acids. Looked up from germline, CDR1 is DFQATT and CDR2 is SNEGSKA (reference sequence). The CDR3, as DNA: TGCAGTGCTCCGTGCCCCGGCAACACCGGGGAGCTGTTTTTT. Protein: CSAPCPGNTGELFF.

Concerning this clone: Other DNA sequences in this sample translate to the same CDR3. This chain links TRBV3-1 with TRBJ2-5, with D perhaps matching TRBD2 (5 bases). This CDR3 spans 16 amino acids. Per germline, CDR1 LGHDT and CDR2 YNNKEL (reference sequence). V lost 3 bases, J lost 1 base, and 15 bases lay in between. The CDR3, as DNA: TGTGCCAGCAGCCAGGAGGACGGTTTTTTCCAAGAGACCCAGTACTTC. It yields the protein CASSQEDGFFQETQYF.

This clone appeared many times. J is TRBJ2-5 and V is TRBV6-1; D perhaps matches TRBD2 (7 bases). The CDR3 consists of 17 residues. Looked up from germline, CDR1 is MNHNS and CDR2 is SASEGT. Trimming shortened V by 3 bases and J by 4 bases, and 21 bases separated the two germline ends. The CDR3 protein is CASSEGFGGGAVETQYF. The DNA of the CDR3 is TGTGCCAGCAGTGAGGGGTTTGGGGGGGGGGCCGTAGAGACCCAGTACTTC.

There are many counts of this clone. The rearrangement links TRBV2 to TRBJ1-1; D ambiguous. The CDR3 is 12 residues long. Germline CDR1 is SNHLY and CDR2 is FYNNEI. V was trimmed by 1 base and J by 2 bases, leaving 2 bases between them. The CDR3 region has the DNA TGTGCCAGCAGTGAAGGCAACACTGAAGCTTTCTTT. Protein product: CASSEGNTEAFF.

Only one count was recorded for this clone. At one boundary the junction diverges from the germline segment, which might be a read error. The V and J genes are TRBV7-9 and TRBJ2-2; D possibly matches TRBD1 or TRBD2 (5 bases each). The CDR3 consists of 15 residues. Germline V CDR1 and CDR2: SEHNR, FQNEAQ (reference sequence). The CDR3 DNA is TGTGCCAACAGCACCGGGGCGTATAACACCGGGGAGCTGTTTTTT. It is translated as CANSTGAYNTGELFF.

This clone is labeled as medium-sized (0.01 to 0.1%). This chain uses TRBV11-2 with TRBJ1-2; D might be TRBD1 (6 bases). The CDR3 is 13 amino acids. Germline V gene data show CDR1 as SGHAT and CDR2 as FQNNGV. V dropped 8 bases and J dropped 13 bases, with 23 bases sitting between them. In DNA, the CDR3 is TGTGCCAGCTCCCCGGGCGGACAGCAACTCTGCACCTTC. Translating it yields CASSPGGQQLCTF.

This clone was seen repeatedly, ten times or more. The sample holds other DNA sequences that translate to the same CDR3. The chain joins TRBV5-5 to TRBJ2-2, with 12 bases matching TRBD1. V shed 5 bases, J shed 6 bases, and the junction held 8 bases outside the gene matches. From germline, CDR1 is SGHKS and CDR2 YYEKEE (reference sequence). The CDR3 is 16 amino acids. DNA for the CDR3: TGTGCCAGCAGTCTCCCGGGACAGGGGGCCCCCGGGGAGCTGTTTTTT. Its translation is CASSLPGQGAPGELFF.